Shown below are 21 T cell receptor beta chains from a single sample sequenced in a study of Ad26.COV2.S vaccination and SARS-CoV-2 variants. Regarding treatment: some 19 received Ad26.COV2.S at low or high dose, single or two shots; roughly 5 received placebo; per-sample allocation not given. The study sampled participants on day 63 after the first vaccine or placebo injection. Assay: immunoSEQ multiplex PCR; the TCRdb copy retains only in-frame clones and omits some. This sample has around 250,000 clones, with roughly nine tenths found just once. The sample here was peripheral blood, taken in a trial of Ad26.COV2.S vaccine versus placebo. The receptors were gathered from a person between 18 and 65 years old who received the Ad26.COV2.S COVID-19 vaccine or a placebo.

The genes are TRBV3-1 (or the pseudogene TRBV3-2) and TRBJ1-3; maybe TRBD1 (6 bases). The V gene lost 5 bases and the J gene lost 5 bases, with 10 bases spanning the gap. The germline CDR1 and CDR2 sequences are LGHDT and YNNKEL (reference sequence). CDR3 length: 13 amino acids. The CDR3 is CASSWTARNTIYF. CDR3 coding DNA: TGTGCCAGCAGCTGGACAGCGAGAAACACCATATATTTT.

CDR3 sequence: CASSLTGSKTEAFF. For the CDR3, the DNA is TGTGCCAGCAGCTTGACAGGGAGTAAGACTGAAGCTTTCTTT. The rearrangement uses TRBV3-1 (or the pseudogene TRBV3-2) and TRBJ1-1, with TRBD1 matching 7 bases. With V trimmed by 5 bases and J by 5 bases, 8 bases remained unmatched. The germline V gene encodes CDR1 LGHDT and CDR2 YNNKEL (reference sequence). The length of the CDR3 is 14 residues.

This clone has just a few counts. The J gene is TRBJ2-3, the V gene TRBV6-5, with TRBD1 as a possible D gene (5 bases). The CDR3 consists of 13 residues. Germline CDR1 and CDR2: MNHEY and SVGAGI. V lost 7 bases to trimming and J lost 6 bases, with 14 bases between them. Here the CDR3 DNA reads TGTGCCAGCACCCCCAAGGGGTTGGATACGCAGTATTTT. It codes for CASTPKGLDTQYF.

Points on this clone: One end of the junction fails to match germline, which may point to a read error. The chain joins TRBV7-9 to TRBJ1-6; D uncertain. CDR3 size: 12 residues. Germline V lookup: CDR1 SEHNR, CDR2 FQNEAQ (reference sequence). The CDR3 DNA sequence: TGTGCCAGCAGCGTAGCCAATCGGGCCCTCCACTTT. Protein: CASSVANRALHF.

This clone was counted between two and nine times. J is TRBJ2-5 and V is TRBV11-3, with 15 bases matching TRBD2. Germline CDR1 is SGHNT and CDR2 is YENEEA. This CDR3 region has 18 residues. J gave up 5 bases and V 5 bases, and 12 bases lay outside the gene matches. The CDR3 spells CASSPGLAGGEMRETQYF. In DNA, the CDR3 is TGTGCCAGCAGCCCTGGACTAGCGGGAGGGGAGATGCGGGAGACCCAGTACTTC.

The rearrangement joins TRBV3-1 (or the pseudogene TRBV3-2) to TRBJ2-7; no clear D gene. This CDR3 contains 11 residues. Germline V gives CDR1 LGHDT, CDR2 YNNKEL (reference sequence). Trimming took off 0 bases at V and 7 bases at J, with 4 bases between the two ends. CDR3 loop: CASSQEREQYF. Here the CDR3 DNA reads TGTGCCAGCAGCCAAGAAAGGGAGCAGTACTTC.

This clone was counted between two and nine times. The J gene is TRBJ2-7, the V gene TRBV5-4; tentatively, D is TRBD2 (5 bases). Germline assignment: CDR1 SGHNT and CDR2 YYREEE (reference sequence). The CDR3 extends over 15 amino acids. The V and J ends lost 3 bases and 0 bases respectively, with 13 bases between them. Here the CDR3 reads CASSSGVESSYEQYF. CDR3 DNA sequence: TGTGCCAGCAGCTCCGGGGTGGAGAGCTCCTACGAGCAGTACTTC. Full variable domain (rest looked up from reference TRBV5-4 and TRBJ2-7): ETGVTQSPTHLIKTRGQQVTLRCSSQSGHNTVSWYQQALGQGPQFIFQYYREEENGRGNFPPRFSGLQFPNYSSELNVNALELDDSALYLCASSSGVESSYEQYFGPGTRLTVT.

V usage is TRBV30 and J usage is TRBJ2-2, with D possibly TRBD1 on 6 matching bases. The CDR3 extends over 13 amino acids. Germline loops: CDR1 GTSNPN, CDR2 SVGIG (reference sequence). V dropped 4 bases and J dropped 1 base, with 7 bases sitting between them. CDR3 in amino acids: CAWTTGNTGELFF. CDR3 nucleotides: TGTGCCTGGACGACAGGGAACACCGGGGAGCTGTTTTTT.

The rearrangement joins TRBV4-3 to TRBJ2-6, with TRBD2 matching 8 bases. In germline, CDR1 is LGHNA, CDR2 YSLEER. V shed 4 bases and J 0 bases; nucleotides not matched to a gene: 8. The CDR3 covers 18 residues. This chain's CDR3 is CASSRVDSGGSGANVLTF. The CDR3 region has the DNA TGCGCCAGCAGCCGCGTCGACAGCGGGGGCTCTGGGGCCAACGTCCTGACTTTC.

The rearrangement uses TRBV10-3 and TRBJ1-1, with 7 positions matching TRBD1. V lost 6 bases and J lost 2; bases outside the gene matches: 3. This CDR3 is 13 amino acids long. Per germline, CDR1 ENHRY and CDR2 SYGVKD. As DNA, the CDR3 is TGTGCCATCAGGCAGGGGGGAAACACTGAAGCTTTCTTT. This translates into CAIRQGGNTEAFF.

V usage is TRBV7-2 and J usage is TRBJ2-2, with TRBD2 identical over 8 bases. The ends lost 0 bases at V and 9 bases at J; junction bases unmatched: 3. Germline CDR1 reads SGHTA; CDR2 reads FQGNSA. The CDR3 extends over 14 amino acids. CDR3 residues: CASSLASGNRELFF. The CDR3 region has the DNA TGTGCCAGCAGCTTAGCTAGCGGGAACCGGGAGCTGTTTTTT.

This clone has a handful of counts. The CDR3 loop reads CASSTETGHTEAFF. In nucleotides, the CDR3 is TGTGCCAGCAGCACAGAGACAGGGCACACTGAAGCTTTCTTT. The chain couples TRBV7-9 to TRBJ1-1; 7 bases line up with TRBD1. Germline lookup yields CDR1 SEHNR and CDR2 FQNEAQ (reference sequence). Trimming removed 5 bases from V and 3 bases from J; junction bases left unmatched: 6. The CDR3 totals 14 residues. The full variable domain, in which reference TRBV7-9 and TRBJ1-1 provide the parts outside the CDR3, is DTGVSQNPRHKITKRGQNVTFRCDPISEHNRLYWYRQTLGQGPEFLTYFQNEAQLEKSRLLSDRFSAERPKGSFSTLEIQRTEQGDSAMYLCASSTETGHTEAFFGQGTRLTVV.

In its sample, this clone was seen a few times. For the CDR3, the DNA is TGTGCCAGCTCACCGGGTGGATCAAGGGGTCCCACCGGGGAGCTGTTTTTT. Amino acids: CASSPGGSRGPTGELFF. The chain uses TRBV18 and TRBJ2-2, with a weak D call TRBD1 (5 bases). Deletions cut 3 bases from V and 4 bases from J, with 18 bases between. Looked up from germline, CDR1 is KGHSH and CDR2 is LQKENI. This CDR3 has 17 amino acids.

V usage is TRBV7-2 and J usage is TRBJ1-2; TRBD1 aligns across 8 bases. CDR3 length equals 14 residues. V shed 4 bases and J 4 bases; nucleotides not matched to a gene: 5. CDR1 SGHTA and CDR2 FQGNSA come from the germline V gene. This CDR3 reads CASSYGQGPYGYTF. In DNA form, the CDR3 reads TGTGCCAGCAGCTATGGACAGGGTCCCTATGGCTACACCTTC.

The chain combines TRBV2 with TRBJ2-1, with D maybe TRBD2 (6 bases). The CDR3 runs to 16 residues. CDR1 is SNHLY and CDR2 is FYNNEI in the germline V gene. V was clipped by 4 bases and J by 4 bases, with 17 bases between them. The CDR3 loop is CASSALSGGSYNEQFF. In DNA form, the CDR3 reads TGTGCCAGCAGTGCTCTTAGCGGCGGATCATACAATGAGCAGTTCTTC.

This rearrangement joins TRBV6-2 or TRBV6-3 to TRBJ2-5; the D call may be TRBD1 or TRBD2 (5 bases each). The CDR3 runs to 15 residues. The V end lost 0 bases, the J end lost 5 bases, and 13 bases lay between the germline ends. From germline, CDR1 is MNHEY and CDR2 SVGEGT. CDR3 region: CASSYSHSGAETQYF. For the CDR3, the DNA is TGTGCCAGCAGTTACTCGCACTCCGGGGCGGAGACCCAGTACTTC.

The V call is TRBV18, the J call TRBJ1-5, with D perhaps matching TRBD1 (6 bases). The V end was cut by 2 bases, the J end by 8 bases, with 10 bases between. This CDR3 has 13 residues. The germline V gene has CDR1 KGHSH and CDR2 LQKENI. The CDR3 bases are TGTGCCAGCTCACCAAGGGACACCGAGCCCCAGCATTTT. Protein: CASSPRDTEPQHF.

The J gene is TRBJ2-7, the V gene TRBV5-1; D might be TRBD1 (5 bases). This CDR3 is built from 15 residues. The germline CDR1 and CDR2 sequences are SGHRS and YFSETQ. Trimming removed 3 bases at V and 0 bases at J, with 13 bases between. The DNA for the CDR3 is TGCGCCAGCAGCTGGAAAGGGGCTAGCTCCTACGAGCAGTACTTC. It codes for CASSWKGASSYEQYF. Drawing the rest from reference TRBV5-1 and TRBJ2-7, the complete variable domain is KAGVTQTPRYLIKTRGQQVTLSCSPISGHRSVSWYQQTPGQGLQFLFEYFSETQRNKGNFPGRFSGRQFSNSRSEMNVSTLELGDSALYLCASSWKGASSYEQYFGPGTRLTVT.

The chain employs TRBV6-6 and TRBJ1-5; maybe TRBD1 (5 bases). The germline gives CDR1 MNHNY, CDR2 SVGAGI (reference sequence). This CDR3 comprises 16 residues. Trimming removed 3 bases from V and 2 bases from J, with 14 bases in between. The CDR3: CASSYGGRGGNQPQHF. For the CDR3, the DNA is TGTGCCAGCAGTTATGGCGGTCGAGGGGGCAATCAGCCCCAGCATTTT.

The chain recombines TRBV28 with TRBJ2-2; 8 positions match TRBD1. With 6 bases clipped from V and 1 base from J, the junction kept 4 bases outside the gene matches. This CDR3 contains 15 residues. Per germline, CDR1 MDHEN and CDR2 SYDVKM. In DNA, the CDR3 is TGTGCCAGCAGCCGGGACAGGATGAACACCGGGGAGCTGTTTTTT. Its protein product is CASSRDRMNTGELFF.

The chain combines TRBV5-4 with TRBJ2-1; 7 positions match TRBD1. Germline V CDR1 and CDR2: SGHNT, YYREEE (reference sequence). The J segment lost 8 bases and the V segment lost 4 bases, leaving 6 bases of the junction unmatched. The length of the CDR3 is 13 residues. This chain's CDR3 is CASSPNTGDEQFF. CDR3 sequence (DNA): TGTGCCAGCAGCCCTAATACAGGGGATGAGCAGTTCTTC. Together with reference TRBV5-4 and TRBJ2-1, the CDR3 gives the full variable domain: ETGVTQSPTHLIKTRGQQVTLRCSSQSGHNTVSWYQQALGQGPQFIFQYYREEENGRGNFPPRFSGLQFPNYSSELNVNALELDDSALYLCASSPNTGDEQFFGPGTRLTVL.